Listed below are T cell receptor beta chains from one sample, sequenced in a study of radiotherapy plus CTLA-4 blockade in lung cancer. Generated by immunoSEQ multiplex PCR, the TCRdb table keeps only in-frame clones and is missing some. This table has about 83,000 clones, about 79% appearing once. The sample was peripheral blood, taken from a patient treated with radiotherapy plus ipilimumab. The receptors derive from a human donor with non-small cell lung cancer who had a partial response to radiotherapy plus ipilimumab. Some clones in this sample may be carry-over from other donors' samples. The CDR3 runs from the conserved cysteine through the conserved F or W. Fields, in order: D gene, clone size, J gene, V gene, CDR3 DNA, CDR3 protein. D genes are given only for firm matches. Expanded clones are given a class, and other clones once, few, many or no size at all.

d_call: NA; clone_size: NA; j_call: TRBJ2-5; v_call: TRBV27; cdr3_nt: TGTGCCAGCAGTTTCAGGTCACAAGAGACCCAGTACTTC; cdr3_aa: CASSFRSQETQYF
d_call: TRBD2; clone_size: NA; j_call: TRBJ2-1; v_call: TRBV28; cdr3_nt: TGTGCCAGCAGCTCTAGCGGGGGGGCCTACAATGAGCAGTTCTTC; cdr3_aa: CASSSSGGAYNEQFF
d_call: TRBD1; clone_size: NA; j_call: TRBJ1-2; v_call: TRBV5-4; cdr3_nt: TGTGCCAGCAGCTTGCCCGAGGGACAGGGGGCTCACTATGGCTACACCTTC; cdr3_aa: CASSLPEGQGAHYGYTF
d_call: NA; clone_size: NA; j_call: TRBJ1-3; v_call: TRBV5-1; cdr3_nt: TGCGCCAGCAGCCTAACGGGGTATGAAAACACCATATATTTT; cdr3_aa: CASSLTGYENTIYF
d_call: NA; clone_size: few; j_call: TRBJ1-3; v_call: TRBV2; cdr3_nt: TGTGCCAGCAGTGAACGTGGAAACACCATATATTTT; cdr3_aa: CASSERGNTIYF
d_call: NA; clone_size: once; j_call: TRBJ2-5; v_call: TRBV11-2; cdr3_nt: TGTGCCAGCAGCCCTGCCCCACTTAGGGGGACCCAGTACTTC; cdr3_aa: CASSPAPLRGTQYF
d_call: NA; clone_size: NA; j_call: TRBJ2-3; v_call: TRBV4-3; cdr3_nt: TGCGCCAGCAGCCAAGGGCCAAATGAACGCACAGATACGCAGTATTTT; cdr3_aa: CASSQGPNERTDTQYF
d_call: TRBD2; clone_size: NA; j_call: TRBJ2-7; v_call: TRBV6-5; cdr3_nt: TGTGCCAGCAGTTACCAGGGACTAGCGGATTACGAGCAGTACTTC; cdr3_aa: CASSYQGLADYEQYF
d_call: NA; clone_size: NA; j_call: TRBJ2-5; v_call: TRBV29-1; cdr3_nt: TGCAGCGTTGAAGAGGGCAGGGGGGCGAAGACCCAGTACTTC; cdr3_aa: CSVEEGRGAKTQYF
d_call: TRBD1; clone_size: few; j_call: TRBJ2-3; v_call: TRBV5-6; cdr3_nt: TGTGCCAGCAGCTTGGTAGGACAGGGGGCGCCAGATACGCAGTATTTT; cdr3_aa: CASSLVGQGAPDTQYF
d_call: TRBD2; clone_size: NA; j_call: TRBJ2-1; v_call: TRBV6-1; cdr3_nt: TGTGCCAGCAGTCGCAGCGGGGTCTACAATGAGCAGTTCTTC; cdr3_aa: CASSRSGVYNEQFF
d_call: TRBD1; clone_size: NA; j_call: TRBJ1-2; v_call: TRBV2; cdr3_nt: TGTGCCAGCATCCGGCCGGGACAGCATGGCTACACCTTC; cdr3_aa: CASIRPGQHGYTF
d_call: NA; clone_size: NA; j_call: TRBJ1-4; v_call: TRBV6-4; cdr3_nt: TGTGCCAGCAGTGACTCATGGCCAGTTCCGTTTTTT; cdr3_aa: CASSDSWPVPFF
d_call: NA; clone_size: NA; j_call: TRBJ1-3; v_call: TRBV19; cdr3_nt: TGTGCCAGTAGGAGGTCTCCCGGAAACACCATATATTTT; cdr3_aa: CASRRSPGNTIYF
d_call: NA; clone_size: NA; j_call: TRBJ2-2; v_call: TRBV9; cdr3_nt: TGTGCCAGCAGCCTCCTAGGTACCGGGGAGCTGTTTTTT; cdr3_aa: CASSLLGTGELFF
d_call: NA; clone_size: NA; j_call: TRBJ2-3; v_call: TRBV7-3; cdr3_nt: TGTGCCAGCAGCCCTCACTACGGGACTGGACTCACAGATACGCAGTATTTT; cdr3_aa: CASSPHYGTGLTDTQYF
d_call: NA; clone_size: NA; j_call: TRBJ2-2; v_call: TRBV28; cdr3_nt: TGTGCCAGCACAGCGGTTAGGGTTGGCACCGGGGAGCTGTTTTTT; cdr3_aa: CASTAVRVGTGELFF
d_call: TRBD2; clone_size: NA; j_call: TRBJ2-7; v_call: TRBV6-1; cdr3_nt: TGTGCCAGCATTCTCGGCGGGAGCCTTCTCGAGCAGTACTTC; cdr3_aa: CASILGGSLLEQYF
d_call: NA; clone_size: NA; j_call: TRBJ1-3; v_call: TRBV6-5; cdr3_nt: TGTGCCAGCAGAAAGGACGGCCGGGGCACCATATATTTT; cdr3_aa: CASRKDGRGTIYF
d_call: NA; clone_size: once; j_call: TRBJ1-1; v_call: TRBV7-9; cdr3_nt: TGTGCCAGCACCCCCTCCGGGACTTACACTGAAGCTTTCTTT; cdr3_aa: CASTPSGTYTEAFF
d_call: NA; clone_size: NA; j_call: TRBJ1-1; v_call: TRBV7-9; cdr3_nt: TGTGCCAGCAGCCCCGTTAGCCTGAACACTGAAGCTTTCTTT; cdr3_aa: CASSPVSLNTEAFF
d_call: TRBD2; clone_size: NA; j_call: TRBJ2-3; v_call: TRBV19; cdr3_nt: TGTGCCAGTAGTATGGTCTCTAGCGGGAGTACGAGCACAGATACGCAGTATTTT; cdr3_aa: CASSMVSSGSTSTDTQYF
d_call: TRBD1; clone_size: once; j_call: TRBJ1-6; v_call: TRBV19; cdr3_nt: TGTGCCAGTAGTCAACAGGGGGCAGGGACACCCCTCCACTTT; cdr3_aa: CASSQQGAGTPLHF
d_call: TRBD2; clone_size: NA; j_call: TRBJ2-3; v_call: TRBV27; cdr3_nt: TGTGCCAGCCGACTAGCGGGGGTTATGACTAGCACAGATACGCAGTATTTT; cdr3_aa: CASRLAGVMTSTDTQYF
d_call: NA; clone_size: NA; j_call: TRBJ1-6; v_call: TRBV28; cdr3_nt: TGTGCCAGCAGTCACCTACCGACTGAGAGGGATTCACCCCTCCACTTT; cdr3_aa: CASSHLPTERDSPLHF
d_call: TRBD1; clone_size: NA; j_call: TRBJ2-7; v_call: TRBV11-3; cdr3_nt: TGTGCCAGCAGCTTCGGACAGGGCCCCTCGTACGAGCAGTACTTC; cdr3_aa: CASSFGQGPSYEQYF
d_call: NA; clone_size: NA; j_call: TRBJ1-6; v_call: TRBV7-8; cdr3_nt: TGTGCCAGCAGCTTAACAGTCGGACAGATAAATTCACCCCTCCACTTT; cdr3_aa: CASSLTVGQINSPLHF
d_call: TRBD2; clone_size: NA; j_call: TRBJ2-1; v_call: TRBV19; cdr3_nt: TGTGCCAGCGGACTAGCGGGAGGGTTTAATGAGCAGTTCTTC; cdr3_aa: CASGLAGGFNEQFF
d_call: TRBD2; clone_size: NA; j_call: TRBJ2-5; v_call: TRBV4-2; cdr3_nt: TGTGCCAGCAGCCAGCGCTGGGCCCGGGGGACTAAAGAGACCCAGTACTTC; cdr3_aa: CASSQRWARGTKETQYF
d_call: NA; clone_size: NA; j_call: TRBJ1-5; v_call: TRBV9; cdr3_nt: TGTGCCAGCAGCGTAGCGGGGGATGGGTATCAGCCCCAGCATTTT; cdr3_aa: CASSVAGDGYQPQHF
d_call: TRBD1; clone_size: NA; j_call: TRBJ1-5; v_call: TRBV19; cdr3_nt: TGTGCCAGTAGTCGACAGGGCGGTCAGCCCCAGCATTTT; cdr3_aa: CASSRQGGQPQHF
d_call: TRBD1; clone_size: NA; j_call: TRBJ1-2; v_call: TRBV19; cdr3_nt: TGTGCCAGTAGCCCGGACAGGGAGTATGGCTACACCTTC; cdr3_aa: CASSPDREYGYTF
d_call: NA; clone_size: few; j_call: TRBJ2-1; v_call: TRBV4-1; cdr3_nt: TGCGCCAGCAGCCCGTGGGGGGTCGGCTACAATGAGCAGTTCTTC; cdr3_aa: CASSPWGVGYNEQFF
d_call: NA; clone_size: NA; j_call: TRBJ1-1; v_call: TRBV11-3; cdr3_nt: TGTGCCAGCAGCCTCCGGACAGTGAACACTGAAGCTTTCTTT; cdr3_aa: CASSLRTVNTEAFF
d_call: NA; clone_size: few; j_call: TRBJ1-1; v_call: TRBV7-9; cdr3_nt: TGTGCCAGCAGCTTGTCAGGGGTGGGATCAGCTTTCTTT; cdr3_aa: CASSLSGVGSAFF
d_call: NA; clone_size: NA; j_call: TRBJ2-7; v_call: TRBV5-6; cdr3_nt: TGTGCCAGCAGCTTGCAGGGGTACGAGCAGTACTTC; cdr3_aa: CASSLQGYEQYF
d_call: TRBD1; clone_size: NA; j_call: TRBJ1-5; v_call: TRBV2; cdr3_nt: TGTGCCAGCAGGGGGACAGGGGGATTCTCCAATCAGCCCCAGCATTTT; cdr3_aa: CASRGTGGFSNQPQHF
d_call: NA; clone_size: NA; j_call: TRBJ2-2; v_call: TRBV5-4; cdr3_nt: TGTGCCAGCAGCTTGCATCTCAGGGATGACGGGGAGCTGTTTTTT; cdr3_aa: CASSLHLRDDGELFF
d_call: NA; clone_size: NA; j_call: TRBJ1-5; v_call: TRBV6-5; cdr3_nt: TGTGCCAGCAAGTCGGCAGGGTCGGATCAGCCCCAGCATTTT; cdr3_aa: CASKSAGSDQPQHF
d_call: NA; clone_size: once; j_call: TRBJ2-3; v_call: TRBV30; cdr3_nt: TGTGCCGGTAGCGGTTCGGGAGATACGCAGTATTTT; cdr3_aa: CAGSGSGDTQYF
d_call: TRBD1; clone_size: NA; j_call: TRBJ1-3; v_call: TRBV28; cdr3_nt: TGTGCCAGCAGTTTATCCAAGGGGACAGGGGACTCCACCATATATTTT; cdr3_aa: CASSLSKGTGDSTIYF
d_call: TRBD2; clone_size: few; j_call: TRBJ2-1; v_call: TRBV28; cdr3_nt: TGTGCCAGCAGTTTATGGCTTCGGGGACTACCAAGCGGAATAGATAACTACAATGAGCAGTTCTTC; cdr3_aa: CASSLWLRGLPSGIDNYNEQFF
d_call: TRBD1; clone_size: NA; j_call: TRBJ2-5; v_call: TRBV7-9; cdr3_nt: TGTGCCAGCAGCAGGGACAGAGCTCAAGAGACCCAGTACTTC; cdr3_aa: CASSRDRAQETQYF
d_call: TRBD2; clone_size: NA; j_call: TRBJ2-4; v_call: TRBV5-1; cdr3_nt: TGCGCCAGCAGCGGCTGGACTAGCGGGTTAGGCAAAAACATTCAGTACTTC; cdr3_aa: CASSGWTSGLGKNIQYF
d_call: TRBD2; clone_size: few; j_call: TRBJ2-5; v_call: TRBV5-4; cdr3_nt: TGTGCCAGCAGGCCCTCGGGCGGGGGGCGGAAGACCCAGTACTTC; cdr3_aa: CASRPSGGGRKTQYF
d_call: TRBD2; clone_size: NA; j_call: TRBJ2-2; v_call: TRBV5-1; cdr3_nt: TGCGCCAGCACCCGGACTAGCGGGCACACTACCGGGGAGCTGTTTTTT; cdr3_aa: CASTRTSGHTTGELFF
d_call: TRBD2; clone_size: NA; j_call: TRBJ2-3; v_call: TRBV7-6; cdr3_nt: TGTGCCAGCAGCTCCAGGACTAGCGGGGTCACAGATACGCAGTATTTT; cdr3_aa: CASSSRTSGVTDTQYF
d_call: TRBD2; clone_size: NA; j_call: TRBJ2-2; v_call: TRBV6-5; cdr3_nt: TGTGCCAGCAGTTACGGGACTAGCGGAAACACCGGGGAGCTGTTTTTT; cdr3_aa: CASSYGTSGNTGELFF
d_call: TRBD1; clone_size: NA; j_call: TRBJ2-7; v_call: TRBV6-5; cdr3_nt: TGTGCCAGCAGGGCAGGGGGCCTCGAGCAGTACTTC; cdr3_aa: CASRAGGLEQYF
d_call: TRBD1; clone_size: NA; j_call: TRBJ1-5; v_call: TRBV27; cdr3_nt: TGTGCCAGCAGTTTAAAGCCCACCGGGACAGGGAGCGGCAATCAGCCCCAGCATTTT; cdr3_aa: CASSLKPTGTGSGNQPQHF
d_call: TRBD1; clone_size: NA; j_call: TRBJ1-4; v_call: TRBV2; cdr3_nt: TGTGCCAGCATCAGGGGGTTGTGGGAAAAACTGTTTTTT; cdr3_aa: CASIRGLWEKLFF
d_call: TRBD1; clone_size: NA; j_call: TRBJ2-1; v_call: TRBV5-1; cdr3_nt: TGCGCCAGCAATTCACAGGGGAAGGACAATGAGCAGTTCTTC; cdr3_aa: CASNSQGKDNEQFF
d_call: TRBD2; clone_size: NA; j_call: TRBJ2-1; v_call: TRBV15; cdr3_nt: TGTGCCACCAGCAGAGATCGGAGCGGGAGGATCAATGAGCAGTTCTTC; cdr3_aa: CATSRDRSGRINEQFF
d_call: NA; clone_size: NA; j_call: TRBJ1-2; v_call: TRBV4-2; cdr3_nt: TGTGCCAGCAGCCAAGTTATGGGCGACTATGGCTACACCTTC; cdr3_aa: CASSQVMGDYGYTF
d_call: TRBD2; clone_size: NA; j_call: TRBJ2-5; v_call: TRBV5-5; cdr3_nt: TGTGCCAGCAGCTTTATAGCGGGGAGTGGGGAGACCCAGTACTTC; cdr3_aa: CASSFIAGSGETQYF
d_call: TRBD1; clone_size: NA; j_call: TRBJ2-7; v_call: TRBV11-3; cdr3_nt: TGTGCCAGCAGCTACGAGAGCCTACAGGGGGCCGAGCAGTACTTC; cdr3_aa: CASSYESLQGAEQYF
d_call: NA; clone_size: NA; j_call: TRBJ2-3; v_call: TRBV7-9; cdr3_nt: TGTGCCAGCAGCTTGGAGACTAGAACAGATACGCAGTATTTT; cdr3_aa: CASSLETRTDTQYF
d_call: TRBD1; clone_size: NA; j_call: TRBJ1-1; v_call: TRBV10-3; cdr3_nt: TGTGCCATCAGTGATCAAAAATGGGGGACAGGGACTGAAGCTTTCTTT; cdr3_aa: CAISDQKWGTGTEAFF
d_call: NA; clone_size: NA; j_call: TRBJ1-3; v_call: TRBV10-3; cdr3_nt: TGTGCCATCAGTGAGGTACAGGGCTTAGGAAACACCATATATTTT; cdr3_aa: CAISEVQGLGNTIYF